The T cell receptor (beta chain) under discussion was sequenced for a study of T cells after posttransplantation cyclophosphamide. Germline CDR1 and CDR2: MNHEY and SVGAGI. The CDR3 covers 15 residues. V lost 2 bases, J lost 3 bases, and 6 bases stayed unmatched. The repertoire was sequenced with immunoSEQ multiplex PCR; TCRdb's copy has only in-frame clones and lacks some. The sample holds some 5,500 clones; more than 95% are singletons and the top ten take about 0.9%. This related bone marrow graft donor gave peripheral blood on the day of marrow donation. The chain combines TRBV6-5 with TRBJ1-2; 7 bases fit TRBD1. This sequence originates from a man aged 40-50 years in good health, CMV-negative, and a related stem cell transplant donor. The source material was memory CD4+ T cells sorted from PBMCs. The CDR3 here is CASSYQRQGDYGYTF. The CDR3 DNA sequence: TGTGCCAGCAGTTACCAAAGACAGGGAGACTATGGCTACACCTTC.